This T cell receptor beta chain was recorded in a study of human versus mouse CDR3 diversity and MHC coevolution. Study information: immunoSEQ was reported to reach one in 200,000 T cells sensitivity.

In regard to this clone: Its antigen is undetermined.

General study findings and limits: Compared with mice, human CDR3s carried more deletions and insertions on average. iCHAO1 estimated the human TCR beta repertoire at about 1.6 million clonotypes.

TCRdb's table, derived via immunoSEQ multiplex PCR, lists solely in-frame clones and lacks some. Counted here are 50,000 to 70,000 clones, roughly 94% occurring once; the ten biggest clones make up about 19%. CDR3 length equals 14 residues. Sequencing was performed on naive CD4+ T cells from blood. Noted subset: CD45RO-negative CD62L-positive naive CD4 T cells. The gene calls are TRBV21-1 and TRBJ1-2. TRBV21-1 is noted as a pseudogene. The sequence came from a person aged 60 to 70 in good health. CDR3 in DNA: TGTGCCAGCAGCAAAGTGCCCCGCTGCGGGCGCTACACCTTC. Translating gives CASSKVPRCGRYTF.